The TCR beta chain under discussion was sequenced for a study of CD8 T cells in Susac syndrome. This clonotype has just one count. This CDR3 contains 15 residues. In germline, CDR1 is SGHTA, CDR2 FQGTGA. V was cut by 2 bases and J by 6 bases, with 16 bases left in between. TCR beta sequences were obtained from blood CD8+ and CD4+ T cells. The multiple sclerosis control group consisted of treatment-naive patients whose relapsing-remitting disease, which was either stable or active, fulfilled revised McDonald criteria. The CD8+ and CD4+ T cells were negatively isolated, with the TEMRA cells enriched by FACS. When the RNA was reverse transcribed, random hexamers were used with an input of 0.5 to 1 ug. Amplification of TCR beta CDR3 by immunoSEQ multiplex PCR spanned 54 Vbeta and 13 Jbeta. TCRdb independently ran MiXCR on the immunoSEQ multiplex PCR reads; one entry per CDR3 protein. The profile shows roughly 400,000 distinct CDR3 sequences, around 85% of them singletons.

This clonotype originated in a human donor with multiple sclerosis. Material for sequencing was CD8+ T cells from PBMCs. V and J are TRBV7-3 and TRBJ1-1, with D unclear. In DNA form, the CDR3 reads TGTGCCAGCAGCTTAGCTGGGCGGGAAAGGGCTGAAGCTTTCTTT. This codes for CASSLAGRERAEAFF.